This T cell receptor (beta chain) was sequenced for a study of cytomegalovirus exposure and HLA in healthy donors. Broader study findings: Sequencing likely generated an artifact that appeared as a cluster of highly shared sequence variants. Investigators reported 164 TCR beta chains as tied to cytomegalovirus.

The CDR3 is 18 amino acids. Per the germline V gene, CDR1 is MDHEN and CDR2 is SYDVKM. J was trimmed by 2 bases and V by 5 bases; bases with no gene match: 10. With respect to this clone: What it binds is unknown.

Primers for the PCR totalled 60 Vbeta and 13 Jbeta. Method: immunoSEQ multiplex PCR; TCRdb's copy keeps in-frame clones and lacks some. The sample has about 90,000 clones; about 68% are singletons. The source of this sequence is a man in his thirties or forties in good health and CMV-seropositive. The chain carries TRBV28 and TRBJ2-1; TRBD2 matches 12 bases. The specimen sequenced was PBMCs. The CDR3 spells CASSLPGLAGEAYNEQFF. The CDR3 nucleotides are TGTGCCAGCAGTCTTCCGGGACTAGCGGGCGAAGCCTACAATGAGCAGTTCTTC.